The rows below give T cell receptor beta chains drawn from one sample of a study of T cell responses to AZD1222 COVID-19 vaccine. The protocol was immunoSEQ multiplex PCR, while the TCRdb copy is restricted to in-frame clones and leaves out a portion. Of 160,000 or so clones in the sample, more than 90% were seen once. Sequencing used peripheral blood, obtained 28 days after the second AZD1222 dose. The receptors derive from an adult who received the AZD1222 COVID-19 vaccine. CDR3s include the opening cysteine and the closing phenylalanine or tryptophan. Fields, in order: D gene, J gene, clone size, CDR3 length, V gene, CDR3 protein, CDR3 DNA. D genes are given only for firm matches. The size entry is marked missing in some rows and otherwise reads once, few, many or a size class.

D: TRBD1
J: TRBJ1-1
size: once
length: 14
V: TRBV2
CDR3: CASSYGQGSPEAFF
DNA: TGTGCCAGCAGTTATGGACAGGGGAGCCCTGAAGCTTTCTTT

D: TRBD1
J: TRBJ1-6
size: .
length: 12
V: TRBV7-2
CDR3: CASSLPRQGLHF
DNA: TGTGCCAGCAGCTTACCTCGACAGGGCCTCCACTTT

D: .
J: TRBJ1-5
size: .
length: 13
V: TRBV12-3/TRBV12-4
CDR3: CASKAGRYQPQHF
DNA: TGTGCCAGCAAGGCAGGGAGGTATCAGCCCCAGCATTTT

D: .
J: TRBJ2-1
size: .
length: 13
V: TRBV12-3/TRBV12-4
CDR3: CASSLDWNNEQFF
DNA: TGTGCCAGCAGTTTAGACTGGAACAATGAGCAGTTCTTC

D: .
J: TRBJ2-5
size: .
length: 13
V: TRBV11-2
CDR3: CASSATPGETQYF
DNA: TGTGCCAGCAGCGCGACGCCGGGTGAGACCCAGTACTTC

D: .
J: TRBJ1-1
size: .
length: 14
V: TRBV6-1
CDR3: CASSEGTSKLEAFF
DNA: TGTGCCAGCAGTGAAGGGACATCTAAACTTGAAGCTTTCTTT

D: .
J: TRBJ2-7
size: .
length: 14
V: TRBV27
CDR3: CASSLSRSSSEQYF
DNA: TGTGCCAGCAGTTTGTCCCGGTCTTCATCGGAGCAGTACTTC

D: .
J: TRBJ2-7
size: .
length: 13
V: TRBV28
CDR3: CASSSKGVYEQYF
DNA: TGTGCCAGCAGTTCGAAAGGGGTATACGAGCAGTACTTC

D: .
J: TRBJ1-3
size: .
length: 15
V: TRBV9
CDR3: CASSVGTQTGNTIYF
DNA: TGTGCCAGCAGCGTTGGGACCCAAACTGGAAACACCATATATTTT

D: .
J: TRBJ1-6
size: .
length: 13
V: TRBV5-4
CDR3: CASSWGPNSPLHF
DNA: TGTGCCAGCAGCTGGGGACCTAATTCACCCCTCCACTTT

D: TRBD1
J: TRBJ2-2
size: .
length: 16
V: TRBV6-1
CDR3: CASSAGQGVNTGELFF
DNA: TGTGCCAGCAGTGCCGGACAGGGGGTAAACACCGGGGAGCTGTTTTTT

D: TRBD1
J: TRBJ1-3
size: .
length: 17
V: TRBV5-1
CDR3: CASSSRATGAGGNTIYF
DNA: TGCGCCAGCAGCTCCAGGGCCACAGGGGCGGGAGGAAACACCATATATTTT

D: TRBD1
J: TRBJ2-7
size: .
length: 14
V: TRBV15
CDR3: CATSRGRGPYEQYF
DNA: TGTGCCACCAGCAGAGGCAGGGGGCCCTACGAGCAGTACTTC

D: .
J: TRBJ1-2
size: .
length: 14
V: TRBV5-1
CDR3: CASAPTALGYGYTF
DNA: TGCGCCAGCGCACCGACGGCCCTAGGCTATGGCTACACCTTC

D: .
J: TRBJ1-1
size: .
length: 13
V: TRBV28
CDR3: CASSPLTGIEAFF
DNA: TGTGCCAGCAGTCCGCTGACGGGGATTGAAGCTTTCTTT

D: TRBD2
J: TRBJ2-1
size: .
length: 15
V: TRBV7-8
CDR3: CASSLDPSGSNEQFF
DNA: TGTGCCAGCAGCTTAGATCCTAGCGGTAGTAATGAGCAGTTCTTC

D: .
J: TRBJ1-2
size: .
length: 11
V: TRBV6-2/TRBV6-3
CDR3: CASSYFYGYTF
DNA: TGTGCCAGCAGTTACTTCTATGGCTACACCTTC

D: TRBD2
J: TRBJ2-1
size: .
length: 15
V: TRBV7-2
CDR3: CASSRNRGGYNEQFF
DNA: TGTGCCAGCAGCCGGAATCGGGGGGGGTACAATGAGCAGTTCTTC

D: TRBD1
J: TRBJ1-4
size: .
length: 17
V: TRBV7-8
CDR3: CASSFRTGRKDWEKLFF
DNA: TGTGCCAGCAGCTTTAGGACAGGGCGAAAGGATTGGGAAAAACTGTTTTTT

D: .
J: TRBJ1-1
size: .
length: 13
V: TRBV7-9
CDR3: CASRLPVNTEAFF
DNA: TGTGCCAGCAGGTTGCCCGTGAACACTGAAGCTTTCTTT

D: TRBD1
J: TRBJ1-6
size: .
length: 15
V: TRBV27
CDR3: CASSLDRQGGSPLHF
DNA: TGTGCCAGCAGTCTGGACCGACAGGGAGGTTCACCCCTCCACTTT

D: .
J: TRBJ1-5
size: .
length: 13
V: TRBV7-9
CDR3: CASSLNSNQPQHF
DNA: TGTGCCAGCAGCCTTAATAGCAATCAGCCCCAGCATTTT

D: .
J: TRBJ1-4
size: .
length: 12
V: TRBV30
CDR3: CACSRAGEKLFF
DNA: TGTGCCTGCTCCCGGGCAGGTGAAAAACTGTTTTTT

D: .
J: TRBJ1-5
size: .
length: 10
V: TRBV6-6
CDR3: CASWGGAGHF
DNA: TGTGCCAGCTGGGGAGGGGCCGGGCATTTT

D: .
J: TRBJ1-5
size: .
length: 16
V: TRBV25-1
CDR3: CASSGATGAINQPQHF
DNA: TGTGCCAGCAGTGGGGCGACGGGGGCCATCAATCAGCCCCAGCATTTT

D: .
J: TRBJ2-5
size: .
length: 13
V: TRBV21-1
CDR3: CASSRTSRRTQYF
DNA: TGTGCCAGCAGCAGGACGTCCCGGCGGACCCAGTACTTC

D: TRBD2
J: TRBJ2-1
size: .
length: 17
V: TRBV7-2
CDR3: CASSTTGLGRPYNEQFF
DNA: TGTGCCAGCAGCACCACGGGACTAGGCCGGCCCTACAATGAGCAGTTCTTC

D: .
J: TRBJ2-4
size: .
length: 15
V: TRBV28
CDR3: CASRPLGLAKNIQYF
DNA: TGTGCCAGCAGGCCATTGGGACTAGCCAAAAACATTCAGTACTTC

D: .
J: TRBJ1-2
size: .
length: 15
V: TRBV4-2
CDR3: CASGPKSGKTRGYTF
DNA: TGTGCCAGCGGACCCAAAAGTGGCAAAACACGTGGCTACACCTTC

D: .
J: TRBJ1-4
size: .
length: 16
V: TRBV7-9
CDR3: CASSWDYEDPNEKLFF
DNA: TGTGCCAGCAGCTGGGACTATGAAGACCCTAATGAAAAACTGTTTTTT

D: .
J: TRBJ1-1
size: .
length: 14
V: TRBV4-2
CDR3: CASSQGGGGTEAFF
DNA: TGTGCCAGCAGCCAAGGAGGGGGGGGCACTGAAGCTTTCTTT

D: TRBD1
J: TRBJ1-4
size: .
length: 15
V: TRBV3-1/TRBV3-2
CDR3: CASSPRDRGREKLFF
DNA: TGTGCCAGCAGCCCAAGGGACAGGGGGCGGGAAAAACTGTTTTTT

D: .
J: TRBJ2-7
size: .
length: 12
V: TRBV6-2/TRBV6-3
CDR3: CASSFFPREQYF
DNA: TGTGCCAGCAGTTTTTTTCCTCGGGAGCAGTACTTC

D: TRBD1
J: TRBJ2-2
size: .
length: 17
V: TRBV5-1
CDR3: CASSVGIQGAGTGELFF
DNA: TGCGCCAGCAGCGTTGGGATACAGGGGGCTGGGACCGGGGAGCTGTTTTTT

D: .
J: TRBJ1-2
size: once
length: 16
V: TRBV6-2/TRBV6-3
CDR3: CASSYPTNVWVYGYTF
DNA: TGTGCCAGCAGTTACCCGACAAACGTCTGGGTCTATGGCTACACCTTC

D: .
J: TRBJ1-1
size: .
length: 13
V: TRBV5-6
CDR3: CASSGGWGAEAFF
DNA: TGTGCCAGCAGCGGCGGGTGGGGGGCTGAAGCTTTCTTT

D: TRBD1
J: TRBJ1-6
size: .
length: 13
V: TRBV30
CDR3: CAWAGQTNSPLHF
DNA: TGTGCCTGGGCGGGACAGACCAATTCACCCCTCCACTTT

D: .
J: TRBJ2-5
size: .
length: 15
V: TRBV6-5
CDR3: CASNLAGGLEETQYF
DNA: TGTGCCAGCAATTTAGCTGGGGGGCTGGAAGAGACCCAGTACTTC

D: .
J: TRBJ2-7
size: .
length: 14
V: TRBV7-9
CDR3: CASSSRDRNYEQYF
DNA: TGTGCCAGCAGCTCCCGGGACCGAAACTACGAGCAGTACTTC

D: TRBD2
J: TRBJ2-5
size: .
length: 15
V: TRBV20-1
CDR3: CSASSGGMRQETQYF
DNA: TGCAGTGCTAGTAGCGGGGGAATGAGGCAAGAGACCCAGTACTTC

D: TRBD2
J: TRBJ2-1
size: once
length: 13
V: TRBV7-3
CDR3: CATTSGNYNEQFF
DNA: TGTGCCACGACTAGCGGAAATTACAATGAGCAGTTCTTC

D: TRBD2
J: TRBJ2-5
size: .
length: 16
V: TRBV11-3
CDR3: CASSLGRLAGQETQYF
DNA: TGTGCCAGCAGCTTAGGGCGGCTAGCGGGACAAGAGACCCAGTACTTC

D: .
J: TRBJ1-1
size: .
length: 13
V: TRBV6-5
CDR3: CASSSGEVTEAFF
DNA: TGTGCCAGCAGTTCGGGGGAAGTCACTGAAGCTTTCTTT

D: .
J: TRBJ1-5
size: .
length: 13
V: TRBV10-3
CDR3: CAISETGNQPQHF
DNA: TGTGCCATCAGTGAAACAGGGAATCAGCCCCAGCATTTT

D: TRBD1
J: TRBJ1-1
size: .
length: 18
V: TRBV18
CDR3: CASSPLGQAAALNSEAFF
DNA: TGTGCCAGCTCACCCCTGGGACAGGCGGCGGCTCTGAACAGTGAAGCTTTCTTT

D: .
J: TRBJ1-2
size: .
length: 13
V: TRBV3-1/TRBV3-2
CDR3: CASSLANRNGYTF
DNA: TGTGCCAGCAGCCTTGCCAACAGGAATGGCTACACCTTC

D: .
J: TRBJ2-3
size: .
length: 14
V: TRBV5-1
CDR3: CASSPFINTDTQYF
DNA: TGCGCCAGCAGCCCCTTTATTAACACAGATACGCAGTATTTT

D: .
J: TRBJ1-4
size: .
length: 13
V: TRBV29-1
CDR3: CGAGRRANEKLFF
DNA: TGCGGAGCTGGTCGGAGGGCTAATGAAAAACTGTTTTTT